Sequencing of this T cell receptor (beta chain) was carried out in a study of blood T cell repertoires in COVID-19. Study information: Samples representing acute and convalescent COVID-19 were sourced from the United States, Italy and Spain. T cells, B-cell-depleted T cells, or PBMCs supplied cDNA or gDNA.

The V and J ends lost 2 bases and 7 bases respectively, with 12 bases between them. The CDR3 runs 14 residues. The germline V gene encodes CDR1 MGHDK and CDR2 SYGVNS. In the source study's methods: Nucleated cell counts were estimated from reference gene primer amplification. Assay: immunoSEQ multiplex PCR; the TCRdb copy retains only in-frame clones and omits some. V and J calls plus clone size are reproduced from that table; the DNA served to infer D and trimming. The table lists 100,000 to 150,000 clones, 70% to 90% of them singletons. Sequenced material: peripheral blood. The chain employs TRBV25-1 and TRBJ2-1; D is undetermined. The clonotype was recovered from a woman of 80 years or more with acute or convalescent COVID-19. The CDR3 DNA reads as TGTGCCAGCAGTGAAGTGACCACCGGGAATGAGCAGTTCTTC. Its protein is CASSEVTTGNEQFF.